The 8 T cell receptor beta chains reported below all come from one sample, sequenced in a study of CD8 T cells in Susac syndrome. RNA, at about 0.5 to 1 ug, was reverse transcribed with random hexamers. TCRdb re-derived calls from the immunoSEQ multiplex PCR reads in MiXCR, one entry per CDR3 protein. The sample comprises approximately 74,000 distinct CDR3 sequences, about 92% of which are singletons, and 0.4% to 0.55% rests with the top ten. Material: CD4+ T cells from PBMCs. Receptors were obtained from a human donor with Susac syndrome.

This chain uses TRBV27 with TRBJ2-1, with 7 nucleotides matching TRBD1. CDR1 is MNHEY, CDR2 SMNVEV, per germline (reference sequence). Trimming at V came to 2 bases and at J to 4 bases, leaving 11 bases not matched to a gene. The CDR3 consists of 17 residues. The CDR3 sequence: CASSLGLTGTVYNEQFF. The CDR3, as DNA: TGTGCCAGCAGTTTAGGACTCACCGGGACAGTTTACAATGAGCAGTTCTTC.

The rearrangement joins TRBV29-1 to TRBJ1-2; 9 bases fit TRBD1. Germline loops: CDR1 SQVTM, CDR2 ANQGSEA. V shed 7 bases, J shed 3 bases, and the junction held 6 bases outside the gene matches. The CDR3 runs to 13 residues. The CDR3 bases are TGCAGCGGGGGACAGGGCGGGGACTATGGCTACACCTTC. Translation: CSGGQGGDYGYTF.

J is TRBJ2-5 and V is TRBV5-1; D not resolved. CDR3 size: 14 residues. Germline V CDR1 and CDR2: SGHRS, YFSETQ. V lost 3 bases to trimming and J lost 2 bases, with 11 bases between them. This CDR3 reads CASSWPMEQETQYF. For the CDR3, the DNA is TGCGCCAGCAGCTGGCCGATGGAGCAAGAGACCCAGTACTTC.

This rearrangement joins TRBV6-5 to TRBJ1-2; D perhaps matches TRBD1 (5 bases). The germline V and J ends were trimmed by 2 bases and 0 bases, with 10 bases remaining between them. Germline V gene data show CDR1 as MNHEY and CDR2 as SVGAGI. The CDR3 consists of 15 residues. The CDR3 spells CASSYAGHANYGYTF. The CDR3 DNA reads TGTGCCAGCAGTTACGCAGGACATGCTAACTATGGCTACACCTTC.

J is TRBJ2-7 and V is TRBV20-1, with D unclear. The CDR3 totals 12 residues. Germline CDR1 reads DFQATT; CDR2 reads SNEGSKA (reference sequence). The V gene lost 6 bases and the J gene lost 5 bases, with 14 bases spanning the gap. The chain's CDR3 is CSALNQFNEQYF. The CDR3 DNA sequence: TGCAGTGCCCTGAACCAGTTCAACGAGCAGTACTTC.

The V call is TRBV25-1, the J call TRBJ2-1; D is perhaps TRBD2 (6 bases). The germline V and J ends were trimmed by 6 bases and 6 bases, with 15 bases remaining between them. Germline values: CDR1 MGHDK, CDR2 SYGVNS. The CDR3 runs 14 residues. The CDR3 nucleotides read TGTGCCAGCAGCACAACCGGGACTGGCAATGAGCAGTTCTTC. It specifies CASSTTGTGNEQFF.

The chain uses TRBV20-1 and TRBJ1-5; D might be TRBD1 (6 bases). V lost 7 bases, J lost 3 bases, and 13 bases lay in between. Germline-derived CDR1 and CDR2 are DFQATT and SNEGSKA (reference sequence). CDR3 size: 13 residues. In DNA form, the CDR3 reads TGCAGTGTGGGGGCGGACCCCAATCAGCCCCAGCATTTT. It encodes CSVGADPNQPQHF.

This chain links TRBV3-1 with TRBJ2-2, with a possible D match to TRBD2 (7 bases). CDR1 and CDR2 (germline): LGHDT, YNNKEL (reference sequence). The CDR3 loop spans 13 amino acids. V was trimmed by 1 base and J by 13 bases, leaving 13 bases between them. CDR3 loop: CASSQGGGAVLFF. CDR3 sequence (DNA): TGTGCCAGCAGCCAAGGAGGGGGGGCTGTGCTGTTTTTT.